This T cell receptor beta chain was sequenced during a study of molecular identifiers for immune sequencing clone quantification. Bulk TCR library preparation followed previously described methods with listed TCR primers. TCRdb passed the PCR reads through MiXCR, listing each CDR3 protein once. The sample carries more than 450,000 distinct CDR3 sequences, about 25% recorded once. Broader study findings: The share of molecules held by clones above 20 RNA copies was over 99% in effector cells and under 1% in naive cells.

Concerning this clonotype: What it recognizes is unknown.

Naive CD8 T cells were sorted, and the gate applied was CD8+CD4-CCR7+CD45RA+. Germline V gene data show CDR1 as PRHDT and CDR2 as FYEKMQ (reference sequence). CDR3 length: 16 amino acids. Unmatched junction bases numbered 13, after V lost 5 bases and J lost 7 bases. The sequence was collected from a human donor in good health. Some libraries in this study had Jurkat cell RNA spiked in. Sequencing was performed on naive CD8+ T cells from blood, with Jurkat cell RNA spiked in. The subset denotes: FACS-sorted CD8+CD4-CCR7+CD45RA+ naive T cells. This sequence joins TRBV13 and TRBJ1-4; 7 positions agree with TRBD1. As DNA, the CDR3 is TGTGCCAGCAGCGATCCTAGACAGGGTGAGGCTGAAAAACTGTTTTTT. This encodes CASSDPRQGEAEKLFF.